This TCR beta chain was captured by sequencing in a study of blood T cells in healthy people across ages. This clonotype came up a few times. The antigen remains undetermined. Germline V gene data show CDR1 as LGHNA and CDR2 as YSLEER. CDR3 size: 14 residues. V lost 2 bases and J lost 8, with 13 bases in between. Aged roughly 6 to 100, donors were systemically healthy Caucasians from Russia. Points from the study as a whole: The study could not conclusively compare naive and antigen-experienced cells, given its unsorted PBMCs.

For the second PCR, which ran for about 7 to 11 cycles, a sample-barcoded 5' primer and a J-beta primer mix were used. A single record per CDR3 protein comes from TCRdb applying MiXCR to the 5' RACE reads. The table shows approximately 2,000,000 distinct CDR3 sequences, with about two fifths occurring only once. The source material was blood. This receptor was obtained from a human donor in good health. This chain joins TRBV4-3 and TRBJ2-1; maybe TRBD2 (6 bases). The CDR3 loop reads CASSQRAGIYEQFF. In DNA, the CDR3 is TGCGCCAGCAGCCAAAGGGCGGGAATCTATGAGCAGTTCTTC.